Each of the 5 T cell receptor beta chains below was sequenced from the same sample in a study of human T cells and chemical hapten exposure. TCRdb independently ran MiXCR on the RACE reads; one entry per CDR3 protein. The sample includes 150,000 to 200,000 distinct CDR3 sequences, roughly a quarter of them seen just once. Described time point: patch test 3, about 24 weeks after DPC sensitization. Specified treatment: therapeutic diphenylcyclopropenone sensitization with weekly scalp DPC. Sequencing used whole blood, obtained in connection with sensitization to the hapten diphenylcyclopropenone (DPC). All receptors derive from a woman in her late teens or twenties with alopecia areata. Some clones in this sample may be carry-over from other donors' samples.

The V and J genes are TRBV30 and TRBJ1-3; D call uncertain. The CDR3 runs to 13 residues. Germline lookup yields CDR1 GTSNPN and CDR2 SVGIG (reference sequence). V was clipped by 4 bases and J by 4 bases, with 11 bases between them. CDR3 amino acids: CAWTGTRGNTIYF. CDR3 DNA sequence: TGTGCCTGGACTGGAACTCGGGGAAACACCATATATTTT.

This chain uses TRBV29-1 with TRBJ1-4; D unclear. CDR3 length: 12 residues. Germline V gene data show CDR1 as SQVTM and CDR2 as ANQGSEA. V shed 7 bases and J shed 0 bases, with 6 bases lying between them. The CDR3 protein is CSATATNEKLFF. CDR3 DNA sequence: TGCAGCGCTACAGCAACTAATGAAAAACTGTTTTTT.

The chain has TRBV20-1 and TRBJ2-1, with D maybe TRBD1 (5 bases). V was trimmed by 0 bases and J by 7 bases, leaving 13 bases between them. The CDR3 spans 14 residues. From germline, CDR1 is DFQATT and CDR2 SNEGSKA (reference sequence). The CDR3 sequence is CSARDMFRTNEQFF. In DNA, the CDR3 is TGCAGTGCTAGAGATATGTTCAGGACAAATGAGCAGTTCTTC.

This clonotype came up a few times. The chain recombines TRBV5-1 with TRBJ2-1; D ambiguous. Per the germline V gene, CDR1 is SGHRS and CDR2 is YFSETQ. V was cut by 0 bases and J by 0 bases, with 7 bases left in between. This CDR3 spans 15 amino acids. In DNA, the CDR3 is TGCGCCAGCAGCTTGGCTGATAGCTCCTACAATGAGCAGTTCTTC. Translation: CASSLADSSYNEQFF.

This chain joins TRBV6-6 and TRBJ2-2, with a tentative D call TRBD1 (6 bases). The V end lost 8 bases, the J end lost 7 bases, and 17 bases lay between the germline ends. The CDR3 runs to 14 residues. The germline CDR1 and CDR2 sequences are MNHNY and SVGAGI (reference sequence). The CDR3 is CASRPGHPSGELFF. The CDR3 nucleotides are TGTGCCAGCCGTCCGGGACACCCCAGCGGGGAGCTGTTTTTT.